The next 9 T cell receptor beta chains were all read from a single sample in a study of cytomegalovirus exposure and HLA in healthy donors. The primer mix had 60 Vbeta and 13 Jbeta primers. Method: immunoSEQ multiplex PCR; TCRdb's copy keeps in-frame clones and lacks some. The data show about 70,000 clones, more than 80% seen once. Sequencing was performed on PBMCs. Every receptor here comes from a young woman in good health and CMV-seropositive.

The chain recombines TRBV9 with TRBJ2-1, with 10 bases identical to TRBD2. Germline lookup yields CDR1 SGDLS and CDR2 YYNGEE. CDR3 length equals 16 residues. V trimming: 4 bases; J trimming: 9 bases; junction bases outside the gene matches: 13. The CDR3 DNA follows: TGTGCCAGCAGCTTCTCCGGGACTAGCGCTCGAAGTGAGCAGTTCTTC. As protein: CASSFSGTSARSEQFF.

The V call is TRBV5-1, the J call TRBJ2-5, with D possibly being TRBD2 (5 bases). V lost 4 bases and J lost 1, with 8 bases in between. CDR1 is SGHRS and CDR2 is YFSETQ in the germline V gene. The CDR3 length is 13 residues. The CDR3 DNA follows: TGCGCCAGCAGCAGACTAATCCAAGAGACCCAGTACTTC. The encoded protein is CASSRLIQETQYF.

The chain couples TRBV18 to TRBJ1-1; the D is unclear. Trimming took off 3 bases at V and 2 bases at J, with 13 bases between the two ends. Germline lookup yields CDR1 KGHSH and CDR2 LQKENI. The CDR3 is 15 amino acids. In nucleotides, the CDR3 is TGTGCCAGCTCACCGTGGCGGGCGCTAAACACTGAAGCTTTCTTT. Amino acid sequence: CASSPWRALNTEAFF.

V gene TRBV7-2 combines with J gene TRBJ2-1; 12 nucleotides agree with TRBD2. Per the germline V gene, CDR1 is SGHTA and CDR2 is FQGNSA. With 1 base clipped from V and 7 bases from J, the junction kept 8 bases outside the gene matches. This CDR3 has 17 amino acids. The CDR3 sequence: CASSLGLLGLAGNEQFF. Here the CDR3 DNA reads TGTGCCAGCAGCTTAGGTCTTTTAGGACTAGCGGGAAATGAGCAGTTCTTC.

The chain links TRBV5-1 to TRBJ2-1, with 9 bases lining up with TRBD1. Looked up from germline, CDR1 is SGHRS and CDR2 is YFSETQ. The V gene end was trimmed by 0 bases and the J gene end by 8 bases; junction bases not matched to a gene: 9. This CDR3 is built from 16 residues. The CDR3 DNA reads as TGCGCCAGCAGCTTGGCCACAGGGGGCGGGGAGGATGAGCAGTTCTTC. As protein: CASSLATGGGEDEQFF.

The genes are TRBV28 and TRBJ2-1; 10 bases map to TRBD2. V lost 8 bases to trimming and J lost 8 bases; unmatched junction nucleotides: 6. The CDR3 runs 13 residues. Looked up from germline, CDR1 is MDHEN and CDR2 is SYDVKM. This CDR3 reads CASPPSGSYEQFF. CDR3 DNA: TGTGCCAGCCCTCCTAGCGGGAGCTATGAGCAGTTCTTC.

The CDR3, as DNA: TGTGCCAGCAGATTAGCGGGCGCGAACACCGGGGAGCTGTTTTTT. Its protein product is CASRLAGANTGELFF. V gene TRBV5-6 combines with J gene TRBJ2-2; 7 nucleotides line up with TRBD2. Unmatched junction bases numbered 4, after V lost 5 bases and J lost 0 bases. The length of the CDR3 is 15 residues. Looked up from germline, CDR1 is SGHDT and CDR2 is YYEEEE.

The V and J genes are TRBV10-1 and TRBJ2-5, with TRBD1 matching over 9 bases. The J call is uncertain, as TRBJ2-7 better fits the DNA end. CDR3 length: 15 residues. Germline CDR1 WNHNN, CDR2 SYGVQD (reference sequence). This CDR3 reads CAGTPVGTGRYEQYF. CDR3 coding DNA: TGCGCCGGAACTCCTGTCGGGACAGGGAGGTACGAGCAGTACTTC.

The chain couples TRBV29-1 to TRBJ2-1; weak D call: TRBD2 (6 bases). This CDR3 has 14 amino acids. Between the trimmed V and J ends, which lost 3 bases and 1 base, there was a span of 10 bases. CDR1 is SQVTM, CDR2 ANQGSEA, per germline. CDR3 DNA: TGCAGCGTTGAGCGGGGCAGTTCCTACAATGAGCAGTTCTTC. This sequence encodes CSVERGSSYNEQFF.